The rows below give T cell receptor beta chains drawn from one sample of a study of cytotoxic CD8 clonotypes in ibrutinib-treated CLL. Only in-frame clones appear in the TCRdb table, and some are missing; sequencing was by immunoSEQ multiplex PCR. The sample consists of 55,000 to 80,000 clones, roughly nine tenths of them appearing once. Here the sequenced sample was PBMCs, taken after 12 months of ibrutinib treatment. The source of these receptors is a human donor with chronic lymphocytic leukemia. CDR3s include the opening cysteine and the closing phenylalanine or tryptophan. Each record gives: CDR3 protein, CDR3 DNA, D gene, clone size, J gene, V gene. D genes are given only for firm matches. Rows give clone size only sometimes, using once, few, many, or a class for an expanded clone.

CDR3: CASSRNRDLATGELFF; DNA: TGCGCCAGCAGCCGCAACCGGGACTTAGCCACCGGGGAGCTGTTTTTT; D: NA; size: NA; J: TRBJ2-2; V: TRBV4-3
CDR3: CSVEQVAGGPNEQYF; DNA: TGCAGCGTTGAACAGGTTGCGGGAGGGCCGAACGAGCAGTACTTC; D: TRBD2; size: NA; J: TRBJ2-7; V: TRBV29-1
CDR3: CASSSLLTGSRTEAFF; DNA: TGTGCCAGCAGTTCCCTACTCACAGGGAGTAGGACTGAAGCTTTCTTT; D: NA; size: NA; J: TRBJ1-1; V: TRBV6-5
CDR3: CASSSGVGTGGVETQYF; DNA: TGCGCCAGCAGCTCTGGAGTCGGGACAGGGGGCGTCGAGACCCAGTACTTC; D: TRBD1; size: NA; J: TRBJ2-5; V: TRBV5-1
CDR3: CATSSLGGVQSGYTF; DNA: TGTGCCACCAGCAGCTTAGGAGGGGTCCAGAGTGGCTACACCTTC; D: NA; size: once; J: TRBJ1-2; V: TRBV15
CDR3: CSAGREREAFF; DNA: TGCAGTGCTGGAAGGGAGCGGGAAGCTTTCTTT; D: NA; size: few; J: TRBJ1-1; V: TRBV20-1
CDR3: CASSKALEAASGGGYEQYF; DNA: TGTGCCAGCAGCAAAGCGCTCGAGGCCGCGAGCGGGGGTGGCTACGAGCAGTACTTC; D: NA; size: once; J: TRBJ2-7; V: TRBV21-1
CDR3: CASSQVLADTQYF; DNA: TGTGCCAGCAGCCAAGTTTTGGCGGATACGCAGTATTTT; D: NA; size: NA; J: TRBJ2-3; V: TRBV14
CDR3: CASSLRLGLHEKLFF; DNA: TGTGCCAGCAGCTTACGGCTCGGGTTACATGAAAAACTGTTTTTT; D: NA; size: once; J: TRBJ1-4; V: TRBV7-2
CDR3: CASSEPGQGAYEQYF; DNA: TGTGCCAGCAGTGAGCCGGGACAGGGGGCCTACGAGCAGTACTTC; D: TRBD1; size: NA; J: TRBJ2-7; V: TRBV6-1
CDR3: CASSDNRRSGYTF; DNA: TGTGCCAGCAGTGACAACCGGAGGAGTGGCTACACCTTC; D: NA; size: few; J: TRBJ1-2; V: TRBV2
CDR3: CASSEWGTGELFF; DNA: TGTGCCAGCAGTGAATGGGGCACCGGGGAGCTGTTTTTT; D: NA; size: NA; J: TRBJ2-2; V: TRBV25-1
CDR3: CASSQAGELGSGQFF; DNA: TGTGCCAGCAGTCAGGCAGGGGAACTAGGCTCAGGGCAGTTCTTC; D: NA; size: NA; J: TRBJ2-1; V: TRBV6-5
CDR3: CASSRRDTNTEAFF; DNA: TGTGCCAGCAGTCGCCGGGACACCAACACTGAAGCTTTCTTT; D: NA; size: NA; J: TRBJ1-1; V: TRBV5-4
CDR3: CASSLQAGGGDTQYF; DNA: TGTGCCAGCAGCTTACAAGCGGGAGGGGGAGATACGCAGTATTTT; D: TRBD2; size: NA; J: TRBJ2-3; V: TRBV5-5
CDR3: CASTNTANTEAFF; DNA: TGTGCCAGCACCAATACAGCGAACACTGAAGCTTTCTTT; D: NA; size: NA; J: TRBJ1-1; V: TRBV7-8
CDR3: CAWSVGPPTSGRANEQFF; DNA: TGTGCCTGGAGTGTAGGCCCCCCAACTAGCGGGAGGGCCAATGAGCAGTTCTTC; D: TRBD2; size: NA; J: TRBJ2-1; V: TRBV30
CDR3: CASGLTDTQYF; DNA: TGTGCCAGCGGCCTCACAGATACGCAGTATTTT; D: NA; size: NA; J: TRBJ2-3; V: TRBV11-3
CDR3: CASSLDRTNYGYTF; DNA: TGTGCCAGCAGCTTGGACAGGACTAACTATGGCTACACCTTC; D: TRBD1; size: NA; J: TRBJ1-2; V: TRBV11-3
CDR3: CASSLTTGEAFF; DNA: TGTGCCAGCAGCTTAACAACAGGGGAAGCTTTCTTT; D: NA; size: once; J: TRBJ1-1; V: TRBV11-2
CDR3: CASSYSWGTDTQYF; DNA: TGTGCCAGCAGTTACTCGTGGGGCACAGATACGCAGTATTTT; D: NA; size: NA; J: TRBJ2-3; V: TRBV6-5
CDR3: CASRQQGAGNTIYF; DNA: TGCGCCAGCAGACAGCAGGGGGCCGGAAACACCATATATTTT; D: TRBD1; size: NA; J: TRBJ1-3; V: TRBV5-1
CDR3: CASSNQGLAGDYEQYF; DNA: TGTGCCAGCAGCAACCAGGGGCTAGCGGGGGACTACGAGCAGTACTTC; D: TRBD2; size: NA; J: TRBJ2-7; V: TRBV7-9
CDR3: CASSRDTGQHQPQHF; DNA: TGTGCCAGCTCACGTGATACAGGGCAGCATCAGCCCCAGCATTTT; D: NA; size: NA; J: TRBJ1-5; V: TRBV18
CDR3: CASSRSSGNYGYTF; DNA: TGCGCCAGCAGCCGTAGTAGCGGGAACTATGGCTACACCTTC; D: NA; size: NA; J: TRBJ1-2; V: TRBV5-1
CDR3: CASSVGQMETQYF; DNA: TGTGCCAGCAGCGTGGGACAGATGGAGACCCAGTACTTC; D: TRBD1; size: NA; J: TRBJ2-5; V: TRBV7-6
CDR3: CASSHRDRGPDTKGYTF; DNA: TGTGCCAGCTCTCACCGGGACAGGGGGCCGGATACGAAAGGCTACACCTTC; D: TRBD1; size: NA; J: TRBJ1-2; V: TRBV10-3
CDR3: CASSPGRTSNQPQHF; DNA: TGTGCCAGCTCACCGGGGCGGACTAGCAATCAGCCCCAGCATTTT; D: NA; size: NA; J: TRBJ1-5; V: TRBV18
CDR3: CASSLSREGGQYF; DNA: TGTGCCAGCAGCTTATCCCGGGAGGGGGGGCAGTACTTC; D: TRBD2; size: NA; J: TRBJ2-7; V: TRBV7-8
CDR3: CASSLTSRYNEQFF; DNA: TGTGCCAGCAGTTTGACTAGCAGGTACAATGAGCAGTTCTTC; D: TRBD2; size: NA; J: TRBJ2-1; V: TRBV6-5
CDR3: CASSSTPHRLQETQYF; DNA: TGTGCCAGCAGCTCCACTCCGCACAGGTTACAAGAGACCCAGTACTTC; D: NA; size: NA; J: TRBJ2-5; V: TRBV7-2
CDR3: CAISRTGGETGELFF; DNA: TGTGCCATCAGCCGGACAGGGGGCGAAACCGGGGAGCTGTTTTTT; D: TRBD1; size: NA; J: TRBJ2-2; V: TRBV10-3
CDR3: CASRTQGVPGELFF; DNA: TGTGCCAGCCGAACGCAGGGGGTGCCCGGGGAGCTGTTTTTT; D: TRBD1; size: NA; J: TRBJ2-2; V: TRBV28
CDR3: CASSQEDRISNQPQHF; DNA: TGCGCCAGCAGCCAGGAAGACAGAATTAGCAATCAGCCCCAGCATTTT; D: NA; size: NA; J: TRBJ1-5; V: TRBV4-1
CDR3: CALISGAGYGYTF; DNA: TGTGCCCTTATCTCGGGCGCTGGGTATGGCTACACCTTC; D: NA; size: NA; J: TRBJ1-2; V: TRBV30
CDR3: CASTLRTSYEQYF; DNA: TGTGCCAGCACTTTAAGGACTTCGTATGAGCAGTACTTC; D: NA; size: once; J: TRBJ2-7; V: TRBV11-2
CDR3: CASSSLAGGRTGELFF; DNA: TGTGCCAGCAGCTCCTTAGCGGGAGGACGCACCGGGGAGCTGTTTTTT; D: TRBD2; size: NA; J: TRBJ2-2; V: TRBV7-6
CDR3: CASSSDMSNTEAFF; DNA: TGTGCCAGCAGCTCCGACATGAGTAACACTGAAGCTTTCTTT; D: NA; size: once; J: TRBJ1-1; V: TRBV5-6
CDR3: CASSSDNEQFF; DNA: TGTGCCAGCAGCTCCGACAATGAGCAGTTCTTC; D: NA; size: NA; J: TRBJ2-1; V: TRBV7-9